A few counts support the clone carrying this T cell receptor beta chain. The antigen is not known. This record comes from a study of shared clonotypes between healthy human individuals. The CDR3 consists of 13 residues. Germline V gene lookup returns CDR1 KGHSH and CDR2 LQKENI. V lost 2 bases and J 4 bases, leaving 7 bases between the germline ends. Findings and limits, study-wide: Of the naive CD4 clonotypes, roughly 5.5% were shared across a handful of donors.

Here immunoSEQ multiplex PCR was the method, and the copy in TCRdb shows in-frame clones only, minus some. The sample includes about 1.5 million clones, roughly 96% seen only once; the top ten take over 1%. CD4+ cells yielded CD45RA+ naive and CD45RA-negative memory subsets. This receptor was taken from a man under 40 in good health. The chain couples TRBV18 to TRBJ2-3; D might be TRBD1 (6 bases). Sequencing was carried out using naive CD4+ T cells sorted from blood. Documented subset: CD45RA+ positively selected. The CDR3 region has the DNA TGTGCCAGCTCACCAACAGGGTCAGATACGCAGTATTTT. It translates to CASSPTGSDTQYF.